The rows below give T cell receptor beta chains drawn from one sample of a study of Graves' ophthalmopathy and Graves' hyperthyroidism. TCRdb ran MiXCR on the multiplex PCR reads and lists one entry per CDR3 protein. The table lists 150,000 to 200,000 distinct CDR3 sequences, around 40% of them singletons. Source material: peripheral blood. Receptors were obtained from a man aged 30 to 39 with Graves' ophthalmopathy. The CDR3 runs from the conserved cysteine through the conserved F or W. Fields, in order: clone size, J gene, V gene, D gene, CDR3 protein, CDR3 DNA. The D gene is left open where the match is weak. A clone size is listed for some rows: how often the clone was seen (once, few, many), or a class if it is expanded.

>.|TRBJ2-5|TRBV6-1|.
CASSALGGGETQYF
TGTGCCAGCAGTGCTTTAGGAGGCGGGGAGACCCAGTACTTC
>once|TRBJ2-2|TRBV11-3|.
CASSLSSQRFGELFF
TGTGCCAGCAGCTTATCTTCTCAGCGCTTCGGGGAGCTGTTTTTT
>many|TRBJ1-1|TRBV6-2/TRBV6-3|.
CASSYPTRGRTVNTEAFF
TGTGCCAGCAGTTACCCTACCCGGGGGCGGACAGTGAACACTGAAGCTTTCTTT
>many|TRBJ2-2|TRBV5-5|.
CASSLTHQATGELFF
TGTGCCAGCAGCTTGACGCATCAGGCTACCGGGGAGCTGTTTTTT
>many|TRBJ2-5|TRBV2|.
CASSARGGQGTQYF
TGTGCCAGCAGCGCCAGAGGGGGGCAGGGGACCCAGTACTTC
>many|TRBJ1-6|TRBV7-3|TRBD1
CASSLTGQYNSPLHF
TGTGCCAGCAGCTTAACGGGACAGTATAATTCACCCCTCCACTTT
>many|TRBJ1-5|TRBV25-1|.
CASSKFTSNQPQHF
TGTGCCAGCAGTAAATTTACGAGCAATCAGCCCCAGCATTTT
>.|TRBJ1-1|TRBV7-8|.
CTSSFLNTEAFF
TGTACCAGCAGCTTCCTAAACACTGAAGCTTTCTTT
>.|TRBJ2-5|TRBV29-1|.
CSVRMGGQETQYF
TGCAGCGTCAGGATGGGGGGCCAAGAGACCCAGTACTTC
>many|TRBJ2-7|TRBV7-8|.
CASSLEGRGGFYEQYF
TGTGCCAGCAGCTTAGAAGGGCGTGGGGGCTTCTACGAGCAGTACTTC
>many|TRBJ1-2|TRBV9|.
CASSVVDYGYTF
TGTGCCAGCAGCGTAGTCGACTATGGCTACACCTTC
>many|TRBJ2-2|TRBV7-9|TRBD1
CASSLRQGDAGELFF
TGTGCCAGCAGCTTACGACAGGGTGACGCCGGGGAGCTGTTTTTT
>many|TRBJ2-7|TRBV29-1|.
CSVEGAYYEQYF
TGCAGCGTTGAGGGGGCCTACTACGAGCAGTACTTC
>many|TRBJ2-7|TRBV5-1|TRBD2
CASSPTSGIVYEQYF
TGCGCCAGCAGCCCGACTAGCGGGATTGTCTACGAGCAGTACTTC
>many|TRBJ1-1|TRBV29-1|.
CSVLTNTEAFF
TGCAGCGTCCTCACTAACACTGAAGCTTTCTTT
>many|TRBJ2-5|TRBV28|.
CASSSFGGKQETQYF
TGTGCCAGCAGTTCTTTCGGGGGCAAACAAGAGACCCAGTACTTC
>.|TRBJ2-5|TRBV7-8|TRBD1
CASSLALNRGIQETQYF
TGTGCCAGCAGCTTAGCGCTAAACAGGGGGATCCAAGAGACCCAGTACTTC
>many|TRBJ1-5|TRBV27|.
CASSLGGYNQPQHF
TGTGCCAGCAGTTTAGGGGGGTACAATCAGCCCCAGCATTTT
>many|TRBJ2-2|TRBV30|TRBD1
CAWRTSGTGNTGELFF
TGTGCCTGGAGAACCTCCGGGACAGGGAATACCGGGGAGCTGTTTTTT
>.|TRBJ2-5|TRBV6-2/TRBV6-3|TRBD2
CASSGGASGIRETQYF
TGTGCCAGCAGTGGGGGGGCTAGCGGGATTAGAGAGACCCAGTACTTC
>.|TRBJ1-1|TRBV12-3/TRBV12-4|.
CASSSAPRQQNTEAFF
TGTGCCAGCAGTTCCGCTCCCCGACAGCAGAACACTGAAGCTTTCTTT
>many|TRBJ2-7|TRBV5-1|.
CASSLDLYDPYEQYF
TGCGCCAGCAGCTTGGATCTATACGACCCCTACGAGCAGTACTTC
>few|TRBJ1-1|TRBV28|TRBD1
CASRIGTGRTEAFF
TGTGCCAGCAGGATTGGGACAGGGCGGACTGAAGCTTTCTTT
>.|TRBJ1-1|TRBV2|.
CASSPHRMNTEAFF
TGTGCCAGCAGTCCCCATAGGATGAACACTGAAGCTTTCTTT
>once|TRBJ2-7|TRBV5-1|.
CASSLYGDEQYF
TGCGCCAGCAGCTTGTACGGGGACGAGCAGTACTTC
>few|TRBJ1-1|TRBV11-1|.
CASSRGIGEAFF
TGTGCCAGCAGCCGCGGGATAGGTGAAGCTTTCTTT
>.|TRBJ2-7|TRBV6-1|TRBD2
CSAGVGGEQYF
TGTTCAGCGGGGGTCGGGGGAGAGCAGTACTTC
>many|TRBJ1-1|TRBV11-3|TRBD1
CASSFRTGGGGEAFF
TGTGCCAGCAGCTTCCGGACAGGGGGAGGTGGTGAAGCTTTCTTT
>.|TRBJ2-7|TRBV20-1|.
CSARGARGYEQYF
TGCAGTGCTAGAGGGGCCAGGGGCTACGAGCAGTACTTC
>many|TRBJ1-1|TRBV6-5|.
CASSYSHGAEAFF
TGTGCCAGCAGTTACTCCCACGGGGCTGAAGCTTTCTTT
>many|TRBJ1-1|TRBV6-5|.
CASSYSGRDTEAFF
TGTGCCAGCAGTTACTCAGGCAGGGATACTGAAGCTTTCTTT
>many|TRBJ1-6|TRBV27|.
CASSSLYPSEGGHSPLHF
TGTGCCAGCAGTTCACTCTACCCTTCAGAGGGCGGGCATTCACCCCTCCACTTT
>.|TRBJ2-2|TRBV6-2/TRBV6-3|TRBD1
CASRFSRGLTGELFF
TGTGCCAGCAGGTTTTCCAGGGGGCTCACCGGGGAGCTGTTTTTT
>.|TRBJ2-5|TRBV11-2|TRBD2
CASSRLLLGLAVGETQYF
TGTGCCAGCAGCCGACTATTACTCGGACTAGCGGTGGGGGAGACCCAGTACTTC
>many|TRBJ1-1|TRBV28|TRBD1
CAIGGTENTEAFF
TGTGCCATCGGGGGGACAGAGAACACTGAAGCTTTCTTT
>.|TRBJ2-7|TRBV29-1|.
CSVGPTSYEQYF
TGCAGCGTGGGACCGACCTCCTACGAGCAGTACTTC
>many|TRBJ2-4|TRBV7-2|.
CASSPGAGINIQYF
TGTGCCAGCAGCCCTGGAGCAGGGATTAACATTCAGTACTTC
>many|TRBJ2-7|TRBV28|.
CASSFDQSSYEQYF
TGTGCCAGCAGTTTCGACCAGAGCTCCTACGAGCAGTACTTC
>many|TRBJ1-1|TRBV28|.
CASSLNVMGAFF
TGTGCCAGCAGTTTAAACGTAATGGGTGCTTTCTTT
>many|TRBJ2-2|TRBV11-2|.
CASSLNALANTGELFF
TGTGCCAGCAGCTTAAACGCGCTCGCGAACACCGGGGAGCTGTTTTTT
>few|TRBJ2-1|TRBV24-1|.
CATSDPVGDYNEQFF
TGTGCCACCAGTGATCCCGTGGGGGACTACAATGAGCAGTTCTTC
>few|TRBJ1-3|TRBV12-3/TRBV12-4|.
CASSSLEDAGNTIYF
TGTGCCAGCAGTTCACTCGAGGATGCTGGAAACACCATATATTTT
>many|TRBJ1-1|TRBV11-1|.
CASSAHLDGRGSEAFF
TGTGCCAGCAGCGCGCATTTGGACGGTAGGGGTTCTGAAGCTTTCTTT
>.|TRBJ1-3|TRBV12-3/TRBV12-4|.
CASSWRGRPSRNTIYF
TGTGCCAGCAGTTGGAGAGGAAGGCCGTCTAGGAACACCATATATTTT
>many|TRBJ1-1|TRBV19|.
CASNDRGRTEAFF
TGTGCCAGTAACGATCGGGGGCGGACTGAAGCTTTCTTT
>.|TRBJ2-2|TRBV6-2/TRBV6-3|.
CASSYTTGELFF
TGTGCCAGCAGTTACACTACCGGGGAGCTGTTTTTT
>many|TRBJ2-5|TRBV6-5|.
CASSYGGPGGGETQYF
TGTGCCAGCAGTTACGGGGGACCCGGCGGTGGGGAGACCCAGTACTTC
>.|TRBJ2-5|TRBV25-1|.
CASSEGGWASREIQYF
TGTGCCAGCAGTGAGGGCGGTTGGGCTAGCCGAGAGATCCAGTACTTC
>many|TRBJ2-7|TRBV6-5|.
CASGRAYEQYF
TGTGCCAGCGGCAGAGCCTACGAGCAGTACTTC
>few|TRBJ2-5|TRBV6-2/TRBV6-3|TRBD2
CASSQSSGGYQETQYF
TGTGCCAGCAGTCAATCTTCGGGGGGTTACCAAGAGACCCAGTACTTC
>many|TRBJ2-2|TRBV6-2/TRBV6-3|.
CASTTGATGELFF
TGTGCCAGCACGACAGGAGCCACCGGGGAGCTGTTTTTT
>many|TRBJ2-7|TRBV19|TRBD1
CASSISHRGQGSYEQYF
TGTGCCAGTAGTATCTCGCACCGAGGACAGGGGTCCTACGAGCAGTACTTC
>many|TRBJ2-7|TRBV24-1|TRBD1
CARQGGTEQYF
TGTGCCAGACAGGGGGGGACCGAGCAGTACTTC
>many|TRBJ1-1|TRBV6-4|.
CASSHLTGTEAFF
TGTGCCAGCAGCCACCTCACCGGCACTGAAGCTTTCTTT
>.|TRBJ2-7|TRBV11-1|.
CASSDLVGRVVYEQYF
TGTGCCAGCAGCGACCTTGTTGGCAGGGTGGTGTACGAGCAGTACTTC